These T cell receptor beta chains were read from a single sample in a study of cytotoxic CD8 clonotypes in ibrutinib-treated CLL. Sequenced by immunoSEQ multiplex PCR; TCRdb stores in-frame clones only, minus some. The table has under 50,000 clones, 68% seen once. The specimen comprised PBMCs, sampled at disease progression, from a patient treated with ibrutinib. The receptors here all came from a human donor with chronic lymphocytic leukemia. Both conserved end residues are part of each CDR3. D genes are given only for firm matches. Not every row has a clone size; where given, it reads once, few, many or a size class.

V gene	D gene	clone size	J gene	CDR3 DNA	CDR3 protein
TRBV2	NA	NA	TRBJ1-2	TGTGCCAGCAGTGGAGTCGACGGTAGGGGGTATGGCTACACCTTC	CASSGVDGRGYGYTF
TRBV12-5	NA	NA	TRBJ2-1	TGTGCTAGTGGCACTTTATATAGGGGGACCTACCTAAGCTCCTACAATGAGCAGTTCTTC	CASGTLYRGTYLSSYNEQFF
TRBV7-9	NA	NA	TRBJ1-3	TGTGCCAGCAGCCATCGGCCACAGGGACTAGGAAACACCATATATTTT	CASSHRPQGLGNTIYF
TRBV10-3	NA	NA	TRBJ2-7	TGTGCCATCAGTGAGGGGCCTGGGCCGCACGAGCAGTACTTC	CAISEGPGPHEQYF
TRBV10-3	TRBD1	NA	TRBJ1-2	TGTGCCATCAGTGCGGACAGGCCTCCTTATGGCTACACCTTC	CAISADRPPYGYTF
TRBV6-5	NA	few	TRBJ1-2	TGTGCCAGCAGTCCTACAGGAGTTAACTATGGCTACACCTTC	CASSPTGVNYGYTF
TRBV15	NA	NA	TRBJ2-1	TGTGCCACCCGGGCGAGGGGTAGCGGCCTGTACAATGAGCAGTTCTTC	CATRARGSGLYNEQFF
TRBV7-8	NA	NA	TRBJ1-5	TGTGCCAGCAGTTCTCAGGGTTATCAGCCCCAGCATTTT	CASSSQGYQPQHF
TRBV5-1	TRBD2	NA	TRBJ2-7	TGCGCCAGCAGCTTGGCGGGAGGCGGGGACGAGCAGTACTTC	CASSLAGGGDEQYF
TRBV5-6	TRBD2	NA	TRBJ2-7	TGTGCCAGCAGACTCGGACTAGCGGGAGTTATGGGTTACGAGCAGTACTTC	CASRLGLAGVMGYEQYF
TRBV28	NA	few	TRBJ1-2	TGTGCCAGCAGTTCCCACAGAAGTAGCTACACCTTC	CASSSHRSSYTF
TRBV9	NA	NA	TRBJ2-1	TGTGCCAGCAGCATCCAAGGTGGTAATGAGCAGTTCTTC	CASSIQGGNEQFF
TRBV29-1	NA	NA	TRBJ2-7	TGCAGCGCCTCCGGGGCGAAGAGCTCCTACGAGCAGTACTTC	CSASGAKSSYEQYF
TRBV30	NA	once	TRBJ2-7	TGTGCCTGGTCGGACCTTGCCTACGAGCAGTACTTC	CAWSDLAYEQYF
TRBV27	NA	NA	TRBJ2-7	TGTGCCAGCAGTTTAGTGGGAGTTACTTACGAGCAGTACTTC	CASSLVGVTYEQYF
TRBV10-1	NA	NA	TRBJ2-2	TGCGCCAGCAGTGAGACCGGGGAGCTGTTTTTT	CASSETGELFF
TRBV2	NA	NA	TRBJ2-3	TGTGCCAGGGGGCTTGGTCCTAGCACAGATACGCAGTATTTT	CARGLGPSTDTQYF
TRBV10-2	TRBD1	NA	TRBJ1-1	TGCGCCAGCAGTGAGTTCCCCAGACAGGGTAGGGAAACTGAAGCTTTCTTT	CASSEFPRQGRETEAFF
TRBV7-9	NA	few	TRBJ1-2	TGTGCCAGCAGCTTAGTAGCGGCGAACTATGGCTACACCTTC	CASSLVAANYGYTF
TRBV10-2	NA	NA	TRBJ2-2	TGCGCCAGCAGTAGGGCTACCGGGGAGCTGTTTTTT	CASSRATGELFF
TRBV6-6	TRBD1	NA	TRBJ2-3	TGTGCCAGCAGATTGACAGGGGATAGCACAGATACGCAGTATTTT	CASRLTGDSTDTQYF
TRBV29-1	TRBD1	NA	TRBJ1-6	TGCAGCGTCGGACAGGGTGGTAATTCACCCCTCCACTTT	CSVGQGGNSPLHF
TRBV6-5	NA	NA	TRBJ2-5	TGTGCCAGCAGTTACGGCTTACAAGAGACCCAGTACTTC	CASSYGLQETQYF
TRBV21-1	NA	NA	TRBJ2-7	TGTGCCAGCAGCAAAGGCTCCGGGCGACCGAGCTACGAGCAGTACTTC	CASSKGSGRPSYEQYF
TRBV27	TRBD1	NA	TRBJ1-5	TGTGCCAGCAGCAGGACAGGGGGCAATAGACAGCCCCAGCATTTT	CASSRTGGNRQPQHF
TRBV6-1	NA	NA	TRBJ2-1	TGTGCCAGCAGTGGCCCAACTAGCTCGGCCAATGAGCAGTTCTTC	CASSGPTSSANEQFF
TRBV30	NA	many	TRBJ2-1	TGTGCCTGGAGTGACTCCCCGGCCGCTGAGCAGTTCTTC	CAWSDSPAAEQFF
TRBV4-2	TRBD2	NA	TRBJ2-1	TGTGCCAGCAGCCACAATCCCTATCCGGGACTAGCGGCCAATGAGCAGTTCTTC	CASSHNPYPGLAANEQFF
TRBV6-5	TRBD1	NA	TRBJ2-7	TGTGCCAGCAGAAGGACAGGGGGAGACCTCTACGAGCAGTACTTC	CASRRTGGDLYEQYF
TRBV7-8	TRBD1	NA	TRBJ1-2	TGTGCCAGCAGACAAGGACAGGGCTATGGCTACACCTTC	CASRQGQGYGYTF
TRBV4-2	NA	few	TRBJ2-4	TGTGCCAGCAGCCAAGGTGTAGGCAGCCCGGTAGCCAAAAACATTCAGTACTTC	CASSQGVGSPVAKNIQYF
TRBV5-1	TRBD2	few	TRBJ2-7	TGCGCCAGCAGCGGGACTAGCGGGAGAGCCTACGAGCAGTACTTC	CASSGTSGRAYEQYF
TRBV11-3	TRBD2	few	TRBJ2-3	TGTGCCAGCAGCCAGGGGACTAGCGGGAGTTTTGATACGCAGTATTTT	CASSQGTSGSFDTQYF
TRBV10-3	TRBD1	NA	TRBJ2-7	TGTGCCATCAGTTTTCGGGACAGGGCATACGAGCAGTACTTC	CAISFRDRAYEQYF
TRBV4-1	NA	NA	TRBJ2-3	TGCGCCAGCAGCCAAGTGGCAGAACCAGATACGCAGTATTTT	CASSQVAEPDTQYF
TRBV6-5	NA	few	TRBJ2-2	TGTGCCAGCAGGGCCCCGGTTAACACCGGGGAGCTGTTTTTT	CASRAPVNTGELFF
TRBV5-1	NA	NA	TRBJ2-3	TGCGCCAGCAGTCTTACCACTACTAGCACAGATACGCAGTATTTT	CASSLTTTSTDTQYF
TRBV6-5	NA	few	TRBJ2-2	TGTGCCAGCAGTTCGGGACTCTCAGAAGGGGAGCTGTTTTTT	CASSSGLSEGELFF
TRBV11-3	TRBD1	medium-sized	TRBJ2-7	TGTGCCAGCAGCCCGTTTCCCGGGACAGGGGATTTCTCCTACGAGCAGTACTTC	CASSPFPGTGDFSYEQYF
TRBV28	NA	NA	TRBJ1-5	TGTGCCAGCAGTTTACTGGGGAGTGGCCAGCCCCAGCATTTT	CASSLLGSGQPQHF
TRBV7-9	TRBD2	NA	TRBJ2-1	TGTGCCAGCAGCTTACCTCAGCGGGAGACGAGCTCCTACAATGAGCAGTTCTTC	CASSLPQRETSSYNEQFF
TRBV4-1	NA	NA	TRBJ2-1	TGCGCCAGCAGCCAAGGGCAGGGTTACAATGAGCAGTTCTTC	CASSQGQGYNEQFF